These T cell receptor beta chains were read from a single sample in a study of monozygotic twins with inflammatory bowel disease. TCRdb reprocessed the 5' RACE reads and keeps a single row for each CDR3 protein, giving no DNA. The record lists around 410,000 distinct CDR3 sequences, of which the ten most abundant hold 2.4%. The sequenced sample consisted of blood. Receptors were obtained from a human donor with ulcerative colitis or Crohn's disease, or a healthy co-twin of an affected twin (not recorded which). CDR3s include the opening cysteine and the closing phenylalanine or tryptophan.

TRBV28	TRBJ2-7	CASSSLSSRRREQYF
TRBV10-3	TRBJ2-3	CAISRGSTDTQYF
TRBV6-1	TRBJ2-5	CASSEWLAADREETQYF
TRBV12-3/TRBV12-4	TRBJ2-3	CASRSTDTQYF
TRBV28	TRBJ1-1	CASSTGDTEAFF
TRBV20-1	TRBJ2-7	CSAPKVGRGPGEQYF
TRBV7-2	TRBJ1-4	CASSSGTGVEKLFF
TRBV5-4	TRBJ1-2	CASSSRQLNYGYTF
TRBV4-2	TRBJ2-1	CASGGGGPSYNEQFF
TRBV9	TRBJ2-3	CASSVSRGGSTDTQYF
TRBV6-1	TRBJ2-7	CASMVGQYSYEQYF
TRBV4-3	TRBJ2-1	CASSQFQNNEQFF
TRBV11-2	TRBJ1-1	CASSLDGGLGTEAFF
TRBV15	TRBJ2-1	CATSRIAGGSSYNEQFF
TRBV2	TRBJ1-5	CASSGGQGAGEPQHF
TRBV5-1	TRBJ1-2	CASRGGSNYGYTF
TRBV4-3	TRBJ2-7	CASSHTGTATYEQYF
TRBV7-3	TRBJ2-6	CASSLTHLSGANVLTF
TRBV5-1	TRBJ2-1	CASSPRLAAPPSYNEQFF
TRBV6-1	TRBJ2-7	CASRGSSIYEQYF
TRBV5-1	TRBJ2-1	CASSLGGVPYNEQFF
TRBV5-4	TRBJ2-1	CASSSNNEQFF
TRBV5-1	TRBJ2-3	CASSLAGDFTDTQYF
TRBV5-4	TRBJ2-7	CASRTGADREQYF
TRBV7-9	TRBJ1-2	CASSLMRAWGYTF
TRBV19	TRBJ1-5	CASSMREGWSQPQHF
TRBV12-3/TRBV12-4	TRBJ2-3	CASSLNGGTTDTQYF
TRBV7-9	TRBJ1-5	CASSSNPQVGGNQPQHF
TRBV25-1	TRBJ1-1	CASSGGLIPAEAFF
TRBV14	TRBJ2-5	CASSRDLRWETQYF
TRBV10-3	TRBJ2-7	CAISDPGTGSYQPNF
TRBV5-6	TRBJ2-1	CASSFWAERGNEQFF
TRBV7-9	TRBJ1-4	CASSSTAATNEKLFF
TRBV21-1	TRBJ1-4	CASYPGGHGNEKLFF
TRBV5-1	TRBJ1-2	CASSADYRGNYGYTF
TRBV12-3/TRBV12-4	TRBJ2-1	CASITGLGNEQFF
TRBV6-2/TRBV6-3	TRBJ1-3	CASSYRGPRNTIYF
TRBV7-2	TRBJ2-3	CASSPTSDSTDTQYF
TRBV20-1	TRBJ1-5	CSARYQGSSNQPQHF
TRBV28	TRBJ1-4	CASSLLTQGKNEKLFF